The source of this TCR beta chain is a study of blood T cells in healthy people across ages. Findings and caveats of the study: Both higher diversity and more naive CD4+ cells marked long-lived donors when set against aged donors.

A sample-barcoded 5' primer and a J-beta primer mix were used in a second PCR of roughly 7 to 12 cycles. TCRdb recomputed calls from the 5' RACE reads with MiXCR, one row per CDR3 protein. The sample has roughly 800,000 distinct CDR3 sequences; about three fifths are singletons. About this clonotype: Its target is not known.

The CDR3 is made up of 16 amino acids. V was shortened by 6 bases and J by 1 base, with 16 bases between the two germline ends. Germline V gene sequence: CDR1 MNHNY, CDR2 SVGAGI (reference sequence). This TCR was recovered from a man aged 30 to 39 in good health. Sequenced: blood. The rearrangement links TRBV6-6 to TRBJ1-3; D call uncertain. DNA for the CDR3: TGTGCCAGCAGCTACCAGACTCTAGGGTCTGGAAACACCATATATTTT. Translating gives CASSYQTLGSGNTIYF.